This T cell receptor beta chain was recorded in a study of OX40 agonist ivuxolimab in advanced cancers. Across the whole study: An agonistic human IgG2 monoclonal antibody against OX40 (CD134) was given. Participants, 80% to 90% male, averaged approximately 65 years of age, ranging from about 23 to 80. Whole-study results and caveats: The 0.1-3.0 mg/kg partial responders had among the lowest clonal expansion.

Sequencing was performed with immunoSEQ multiplex PCR; in TCRdb, only in-frame clones are kept and a portion is missing. The sample yields tens of thousands of clones, 80% to 90% seen once. In regard to this clone: Its target is not known.

CDR3 length: 15 residues. With 5 bases clipped from V and 16 bases from J, the junction kept 11 bases outside the gene matches. CDR1 SEHNR and CDR2 FQNEAQ come from the germline V gene (reference sequence). This specimen consisted of CD4+ or CD8+ T cells sorted from blood, obtained in a trial of the OX40 agonist ivuxolimab. This chain links TRBV7-9 with TRBJ2-1; 16 positions match TRBD2. The sequence was collected from an adult with an advanced solid tumor such as melanoma, head and neck, liver or kidney cancer. CDR3 coding DNA: TGTGCCAGCAGCCCGGGGACTAGCGGGAGGGCACTCTCCTTCTTC. Amino acid sequence: CASSPGTSGRALSFF.